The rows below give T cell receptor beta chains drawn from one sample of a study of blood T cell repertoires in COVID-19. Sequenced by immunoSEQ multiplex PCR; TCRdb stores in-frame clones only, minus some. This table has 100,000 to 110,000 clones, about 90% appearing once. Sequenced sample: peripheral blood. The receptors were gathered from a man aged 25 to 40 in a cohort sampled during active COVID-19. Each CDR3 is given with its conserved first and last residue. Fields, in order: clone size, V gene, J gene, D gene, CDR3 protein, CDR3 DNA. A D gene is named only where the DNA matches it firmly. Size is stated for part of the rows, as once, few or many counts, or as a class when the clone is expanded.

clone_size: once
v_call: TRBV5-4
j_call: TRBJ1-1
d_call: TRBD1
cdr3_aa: CASRLGGGYGTEAFF
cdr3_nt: TGTGCCAGCAGGTTGGGAGGGGGCTATGGCACTGAAGCTTTCTTT

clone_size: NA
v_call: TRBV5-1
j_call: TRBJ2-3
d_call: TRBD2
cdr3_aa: CASSLSTSGVSGSTQYF
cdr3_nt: TGCGCCAGCAGCTTGAGTACTAGCGGGGTTTCGGGGAGTACGCAGTATTTT

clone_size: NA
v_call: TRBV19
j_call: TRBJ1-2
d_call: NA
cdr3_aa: CASSIKGRSGYNHYGYTF
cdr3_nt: TGTGCCAGTAGTATAAAAGGGCGGAGCGGCTATAACCACTATGGCTACACCTTC

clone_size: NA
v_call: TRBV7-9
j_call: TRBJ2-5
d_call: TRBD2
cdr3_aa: CASSLRTSGGQETQYF
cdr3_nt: TGTGCCAGCAGCTTACGTACTAGCGGGGGTCAAGAGACCCAGTACTTC

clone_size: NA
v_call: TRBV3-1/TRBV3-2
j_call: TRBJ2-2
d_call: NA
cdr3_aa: CASSQDWGRQGNTGELFF
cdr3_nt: TGTGCCAGCAGCCAAGATTGGGGGCGCCAGGGGAACACCGGGGAGCTGTTTTTT

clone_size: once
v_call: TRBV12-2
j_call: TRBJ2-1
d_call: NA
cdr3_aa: CARHIRGGTYNEQFF
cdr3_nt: TGTGCAAGACACATCCGGGGGGGGACCTACAATGAGCAGTTCTTC

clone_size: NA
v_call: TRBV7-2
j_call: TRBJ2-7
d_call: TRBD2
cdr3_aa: CASSPSGGTREQYF
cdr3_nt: TGTGCCAGCAGCCCGAGCGGGGGGACTAGGGAGCAGTACTTC

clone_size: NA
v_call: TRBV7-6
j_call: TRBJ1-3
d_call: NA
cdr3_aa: CASSLTGGVVDTIYF
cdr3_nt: TGTGCCAGCAGCTTAACGGGCGGGGTTGTTGACACCATATATTTT

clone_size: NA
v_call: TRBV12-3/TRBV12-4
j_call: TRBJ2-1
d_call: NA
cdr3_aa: CASSLTGLDEQFF
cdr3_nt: TGTGCCAGCAGTCTGACAGGTCTCGATGAGCAGTTCTTC

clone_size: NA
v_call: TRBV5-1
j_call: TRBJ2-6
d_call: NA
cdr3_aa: CASSYDSSGANVLTF
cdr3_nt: TGCGCCAGCAGTTACGACAGCTCTGGGGCCAACGTCCTGACTTTC

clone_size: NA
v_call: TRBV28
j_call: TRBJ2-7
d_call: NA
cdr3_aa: CASNNPGEFPEQYF
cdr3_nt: TGTGCCAGCAACAACCCGGGGGAGTTTCCCGAGCAGTACTTC

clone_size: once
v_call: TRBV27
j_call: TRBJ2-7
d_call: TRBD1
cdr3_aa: CASSSPGTGDEQYF
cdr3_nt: TGTGCCAGCAGTTCCCCCGGGACAGGGGACGAGCAGTACTTC

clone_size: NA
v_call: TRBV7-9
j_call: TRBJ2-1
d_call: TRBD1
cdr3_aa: CASSLVQGAGNEQFF
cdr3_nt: TGTGCCAGCAGCTTAGTCCAGGGGGCAGGCAATGAGCAGTTCTTC

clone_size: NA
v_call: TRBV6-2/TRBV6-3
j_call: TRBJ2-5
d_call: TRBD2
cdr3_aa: CASSSAGGRPQETQYF
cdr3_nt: TGTGCCAGCAGCTCTGCGGGGGGGCGCCCTCAAGAGACCCAGTACTTC

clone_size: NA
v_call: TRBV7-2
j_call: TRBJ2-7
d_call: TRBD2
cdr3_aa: CASSSIRAGSYEQYF
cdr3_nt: TGTGCCAGCAGCTCCATTAGAGCGGGATCCTACGAGCAGTACTTC

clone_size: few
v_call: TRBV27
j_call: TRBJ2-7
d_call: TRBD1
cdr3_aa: CASSLAGTGIYEQYF
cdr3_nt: TGTGCCAGCAGTCTAGCCGGGACAGGTATCTACGAGCAGTACTTC

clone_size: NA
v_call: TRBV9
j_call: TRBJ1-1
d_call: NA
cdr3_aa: CASSGGHSNTEAFF
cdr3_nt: TGTGCCAGCAGCGGGGGACACTCGAACACTGAAGCTTTCTTT

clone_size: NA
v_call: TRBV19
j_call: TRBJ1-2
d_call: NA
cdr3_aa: CASSIRARVDGYTF
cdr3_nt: TGTGCCAGTAGTATAAGGGCCAGGGTTGATGGCTACACCTTC

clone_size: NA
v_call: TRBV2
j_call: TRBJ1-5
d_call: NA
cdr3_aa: CASSERQNSNQPQHF
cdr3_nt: TGTGCCAGCAGTGAAAGACAGAATAGCAATCAGCCCCAGCATTTT

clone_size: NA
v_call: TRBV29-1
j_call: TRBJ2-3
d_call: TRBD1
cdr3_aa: CSAQFTRGLGDTQYF
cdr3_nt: TGCAGCGCCCAATTTACTAGGGGGCTCGGAGATACGCAGTATTTT

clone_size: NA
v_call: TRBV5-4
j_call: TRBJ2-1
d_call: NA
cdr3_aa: CASSLGSQYEQFF
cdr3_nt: TGTGCCAGCAGCTTGGGGTCTCAGTATGAGCAGTTCTTC

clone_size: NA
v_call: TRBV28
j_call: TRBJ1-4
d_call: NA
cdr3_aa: CASSSPGSTKEKLFF
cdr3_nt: TGTGCCAGCAGCTCACCAGGGTCAACGAAGGAAAAACTGTTTTTT

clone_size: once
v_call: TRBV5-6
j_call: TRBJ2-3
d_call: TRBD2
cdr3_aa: CASSTLLAGGTDTQYF
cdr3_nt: TGTGCCAGCAGCACCCTACTAGCGGGGGGCACAGATACGCAGTATTTT

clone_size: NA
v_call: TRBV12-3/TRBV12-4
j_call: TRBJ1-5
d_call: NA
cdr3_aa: CASTLSGNQPQHF
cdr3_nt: TGTGCCAGCACACTATCAGGGAATCAGCCCCAGCATTTT

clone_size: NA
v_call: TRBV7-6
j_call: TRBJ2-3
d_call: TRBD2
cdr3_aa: CASSLVAGGFGDTQYF
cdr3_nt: TGTGCCAGCAGCTTAGTAGCGGGGGGATTCGGAGATACGCAGTATTTT

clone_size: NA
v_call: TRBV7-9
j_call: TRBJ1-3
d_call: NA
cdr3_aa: CASSWAGESGNTIYF
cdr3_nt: TGTGCCAGCAGCTGGGCCGGGGAATCTGGAAACACCATATATTTT

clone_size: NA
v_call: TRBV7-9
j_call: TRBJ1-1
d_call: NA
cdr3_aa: CASSYNRNTEAFF
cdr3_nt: TGTGCCAGCAGCTATAATAGGAACACTGAAGCTTTCTTT